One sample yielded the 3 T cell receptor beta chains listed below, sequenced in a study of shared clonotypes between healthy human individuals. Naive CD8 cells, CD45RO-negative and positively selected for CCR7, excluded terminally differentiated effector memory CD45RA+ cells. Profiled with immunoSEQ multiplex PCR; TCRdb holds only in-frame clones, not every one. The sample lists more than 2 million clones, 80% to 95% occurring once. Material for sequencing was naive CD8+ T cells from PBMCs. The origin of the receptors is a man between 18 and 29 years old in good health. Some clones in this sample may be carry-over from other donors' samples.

The CDR3 is CASSDGPNIIEQYF. CDR3 coding DNA: TGTGCCAGCAGTGATGGGCCTAACATAATCGAGCAGTACTTC. The chain employs TRBV25-1 and TRBJ2-7; D gene uncertain. This CDR3 spans 14 amino acids. The V end lost 3 bases, the J end lost 6 bases, and 15 bases lay between the germline ends. Germline V gene lookup returns CDR1 MGHDK and CDR2 SYGVNS.

CDR3: CASSLARQTNQPQHF. In nucleotides, the CDR3 is TGTGCCAGCAGTTTAGCGCGGCAGACTAATCAGCCCCAGCATTTT. V usage is TRBV28 and J usage is TRBJ1-5; D not certain. There are 15 residues in the CDR3. Germline V gene lookup returns CDR1 MDHEN and CDR2 SYDVKM. The V and J ends lost 2 bases and 4 bases respectively, with 12 bases between them.

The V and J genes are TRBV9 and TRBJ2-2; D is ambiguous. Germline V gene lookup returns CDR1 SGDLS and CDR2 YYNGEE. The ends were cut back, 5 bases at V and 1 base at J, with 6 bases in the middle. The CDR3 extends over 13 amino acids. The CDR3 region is CASRFGNTGELFF. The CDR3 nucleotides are TGTGCCAGCAGGTTTGGGAACACCGGGGAGCTGTTTTTT.